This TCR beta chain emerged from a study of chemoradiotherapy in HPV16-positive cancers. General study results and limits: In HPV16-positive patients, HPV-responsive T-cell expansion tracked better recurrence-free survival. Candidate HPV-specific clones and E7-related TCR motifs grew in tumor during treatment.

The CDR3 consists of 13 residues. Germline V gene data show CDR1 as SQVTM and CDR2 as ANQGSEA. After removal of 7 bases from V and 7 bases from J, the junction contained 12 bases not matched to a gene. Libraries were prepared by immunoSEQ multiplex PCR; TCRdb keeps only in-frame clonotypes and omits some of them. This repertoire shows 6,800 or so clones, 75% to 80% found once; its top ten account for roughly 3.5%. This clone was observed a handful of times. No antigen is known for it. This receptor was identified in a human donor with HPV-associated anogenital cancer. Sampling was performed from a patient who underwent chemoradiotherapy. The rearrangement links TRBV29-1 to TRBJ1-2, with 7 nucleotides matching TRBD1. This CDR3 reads CSAIRQGLGGYTF. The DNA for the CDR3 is TGCAGCGCAATCAGACAGGGCCTGGGTGGCTACACCTTC. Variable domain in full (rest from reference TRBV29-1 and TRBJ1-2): SAVISQKPSRDICQRGTSLTIQCQVDSQVTMMFWYRQQPGQSLTLIATANQGSEATYESGFVIDKFPISRPNLTFSTLTVSNMSPEDSSIYLCSAIRQGLGGYTFGSGTRLTVV.